The 30 T cell receptor beta chains presented below share a single source sample, sequenced in a study of blood T cells in healthy people across ages. The authors ran a second PCR of 7 to 11 cycles using a sample-barcoded 5' primer and a J-beta primer mix. TCRdb itself ran the 5' RACE reads through MiXCR, one entry per CDR3 protein. The sample lists about 1.6 million distinct CDR3 sequences; roughly 32% were seen once. Sequencing was carried out using blood. The source of these receptors is a woman in her twenties or thirties in good health.

This clonotype was counted only a few times. The junction and the germline gene differ at one end; a read error may be behind it. J is TRBJ2-3 and V is TRBV27, with unresolved D. The CDR3 contains 14 residues. Germline-derived CDR1 and CDR2 are MNHEY and SMNVEV (reference sequence). The DNA of the CDR3 is TGTGCCCGCAGTTTACTGCCAACTACAGATACGCAGTATTTT. Residues: CARSLLPTTDTQYF.

The CDR3: CASRARGTRGYNEQFF. CDR3 coding DNA: TGTGCCAGCAGGGCTCGCGGGACTAGAGGATACAATGAGCAGTTCTTC. The gene calls are TRBV12-3 or TRBV12-4 and TRBJ2-1, with 8 bases that match TRBD2. J lost 4 bases, V lost 6 bases, and 11 bases had no gene match. The length of the CDR3 is 16 residues.

The V gene is TRBV5-6, the J gene TRBJ2-1, with TRBD2 identical over 9 bases. This CDR3 contains 16 residues. Per the germline V gene, CDR1 is SGHDT and CDR2 is YYEEEE. The V gene end was trimmed by 1 base and the J gene end by 8 bases; junction bases not matched to a gene: 10. The chain's CDR3 is CASSLRASGAGHEQFF. The DNA for the CDR3 is TGTGCCAGCAGCTTGAGGGCTAGCGGGGCGGGTCATGAGCAGTTCTTC.

This clonotype was observed a handful of times. The genes are TRBV20-1 and TRBJ2-7; no reliable D call. This CDR3 is built from 14 residues. CDR1 is DFQATT, CDR2 SNEGSKA, per germline (reference sequence). Trimming removed 0 bases at V and 0 bases at J, with 9 bases between. The CDR3 here is CSARDLGFSYEQYF. The CDR3, as DNA: TGCAGTGCTAGAGATCTCGGATTCTCCTACGAGCAGTACTTC.

The chain employs TRBV12-3 or TRBV12-4 and TRBJ1-2, with TRBD1 as a possible D gene (5 bases). The CDR3 is made up of 18 amino acids. The V end was cut by 2 bases, the J end by 2 bases, with 21 bases between. The chain's CDR3 is CASSLTPFWGVVNYGYTF. In DNA form, the CDR3 reads TGTGCCAGCAGTTTAACCCCCTTTTGGGGGGTAGTCAACTATGGCTACACCTTC.

This chain links TRBV20-1 with TRBJ2-3; 9 nucleotides agree with TRBD2. CDR1 is DFQATT and CDR2 is SNEGSKA in the germline V gene (reference sequence). After removal of 0 bases from V and 8 bases from J, the junction contained 18 bases not matched to a gene. The CDR3 has 18 amino acids. CDR3 coding DNA: TGCAGTGCTAGAGATGGGACTAGCATATTGGAGATATGTGGTACGCAGTATTTT. This encodes CSARDGTSILEICGTQYF.

This clonotype has a handful of counts. V and J are TRBV6-1 and TRBJ2-1, with D unresolved. The ends were cut back, 2 bases at V and 0 bases at J, with 11 bases in the middle. The germline gives CDR1 MNHNS, CDR2 SASEGT. There are 16 residues in the CDR3. The CDR3 here is CASSERFRSSYNEQFF. The CDR3 nucleotides read TGTGCCAGCAGTGAACGTTTCAGAAGCTCCTACAATGAGCAGTTCTTC.

The rearrangement uses TRBV20-1 and TRBJ1-2; TRBD1 might be the D (6 bases). The CDR3 is made up of 15 amino acids. Trimming removed 4 bases from V and 0 bases from J, with 15 bases in between. Looked up from germline, CDR1 is DFQATT and CDR2 is SNEGSKA (reference sequence). The CDR3 bases are TGCAGTGCTACACAGGGTGCTACGACTAACTATGGCTACACCTTC. Translation gives CSATQGATTNYGYTF.

This clonotype showed up just a few times. The rearrangement uses TRBV24-1 and TRBJ2-1; 9 bases map to TRBD2. Trimming removed 3 bases from V and 3 bases from J; junction bases left unmatched: 5. Looked up from germline, CDR1 is KGHDR and CDR2 is SFDVKD. The CDR3 totals 16 residues. The CDR3 region has the DNA TGTGCCACCAGTGATACCGGGACTAGCAGCTACAATGAGCAGTTCTTC. Amino acid sequence: CATSDTGTSSYNEQFF.

The CDR3 loop is CASKGLLPTGELFF. The CDR3 DNA reads TGTGCCAGTAAGGGACTACTACCCACCGGGGAGCTGTTTTTT. This chain uses TRBV19 with TRBJ2-2; 7 bases agree with TRBD2. This CDR3 is 14 amino acids long. Germline CDR1 and CDR2: LNHDA and SQIVND (reference sequence). V dropped 7 bases and J dropped 4; count of bases not matched to a gene: 6.

The sample holds a few counts of this clonotype. The chain links TRBV7-6 to TRBJ1-1; D gene ambiguous. The CDR3 totals 14 residues. Germline V CDR1 and CDR2: SGHVS, FNYEAQ. Trimming removed 0 bases from V and 6 bases from J, with 11 bases in between. In DNA form, the CDR3 reads TGTGCCAGCAGCTTAGCATCGTCAAACGCTGAAGCTTTCTTT. It yields the protein CASSLASSNAEAFF.

In this sample, this clonotype turned up a few times. The gene calls are TRBV4-1 and TRBJ2-1; TRBD2 matches 8 bases. V lost 2 bases, J lost 2 bases, and 2 bases stayed unmatched. This CDR3 comprises 15 residues. Per germline, CDR1 MGHRA and CDR2 YSYEKL. The CDR3 region has the DNA TGCGCCAGCAGCCAAATCGGGGGGGCCTACAATGAGCAGTTCTTC. Translated, it gives CASSQIGGAYNEQFF.

The chain uses TRBV7-9 and TRBJ2-7, with 7 bases identical to TRBD2. The CDR3 spans 15 residues. Unmatched junction bases numbered 12, after V lost 5 bases and J lost 5 bases. Germline loops: CDR1 SEHNR, CDR2 FQNEAQ (reference sequence). The CDR3 here is CASSEARLATHEQYF. DNA for the CDR3: TGTGCCAGCAGCGAAGCACGACTAGCAACTCACGAGCAGTACTTC.

The chain combines TRBV10-3 with TRBJ2-7; D possibly matches TRBD1 or TRBD2 (6 bases each). Trimming took off 7 bases at V and 1 base at J, with 23 bases between the two ends. Germline assignment: CDR1 ENHRY and CDR2 SYGVKD. This CDR3 spans 17 amino acids. The CDR3 loop reads CAITLGRRGELSYEQYF. Here the CDR3 DNA reads TGTGCCATCACCCTGGGAAGGAGGGGGGAGCTTTCCTACGAGCAGTACTTC.

The chain combines TRBV7-9 with TRBJ2-1, with TRBD1 as a possible D gene (6 bases). This CDR3 spans 15 amino acids. Trimming took off 3 bases at V and 3 bases at J, with 12 bases between the two ends. Germline lookup yields CDR1 SEHNR and CDR2 FQNEAQ (reference sequence). CDR3 residues: CASSFATGNYNEQFF. CDR3 nucleotides: TGTGCCAGCAGCTTCGCGACAGGAAACTACAATGAGCAGTTCTTC.

The chain is built from TRBV28 and TRBJ2-1, with 14 bases matching TRBD2. V trimming: 5 bases; J trimming: 10 bases; junction bases outside the gene matches: 10. The CDR3 is made up of 16 amino acids. Germline loops: CDR1 MDHEN, CDR2 SYDVKM. This CDR3 reads CASSHRLAGGPIEQFF. CDR3 DNA: TGTGCCAGCAGTCACCGACTAGCGGGAGGGCCTATAGAGCAGTTCTTC.

The chain joins TRBV12-3 or TRBV12-4 to TRBJ2-2; TRBD2 aligns across 7 bases. CDR3 size: 19 residues. V lost 6 bases, J lost 4 bases, and 20 bases stayed unmatched. The CDR3: CASSRPGREAGEVTGELFF. CDR3 bases: TGTGCCAGCAGCCGCCCTGGGCGAGAGGCGGGGGAGGTCACCGGGGAGCTGTTTTTT.

This clonotype turned up a few times. This chain connects TRBV5-4 to TRBJ2-7, with D unclear. Germline V gene sequence: CDR1 SGHNT, CDR2 YYREEE (reference sequence). The germline V and J ends were trimmed by 0 bases and 8 bases, with 18 bases remaining between them. This CDR3 comprises 15 residues. The CDR3 loop is CASSLGGDESTKQYF. The CDR3 region has the DNA TGTGCCAGCAGCTTGGGTGGTGACGAGTCTACGAAGCAGTACTTC.

The J gene is TRBJ2-7, the V gene TRBV6-5; a weak D match, TRBD1 (6 bases). V was shortened by 6 bases and J by 6 bases, with 15 bases between the two germline ends. The CDR3 sequence is 13 residues long. Germline loops: CDR1 MNHEY, CDR2 SVGAGI. The CDR3 loop is CASSSPGVSEQYF. The CDR3 DNA reads TGTGCCAGCAGCTCCCCAGGGGTATCCGAGCAGTACTTC.

Concerning this clonotype: This may be a read error, as it is one base from a much larger clone. V usage is TRBV15 and J usage is TRBJ2-1; D is unresolved. The ends were cut back, 9 bases at V and 4 bases at J, with 10 bases in the middle. The CDR3 consists of 12 residues. The germline V gene has CDR1 LNHNV and CDR2 YYDKDF (reference sequence). In DNA, the CDR3 is TGTGCCACTGCCACCAGGTACAATGAGCAGTTCTTC. Protein sequence: CATATRYNEQFF.

This rearrangement joins TRBV10-2 to TRBJ2-7; 9 bases are shared with TRBD1. The V and J ends lost 7 bases and 0 bases, in that order; junction bases with no gene match: 7. Germline V CDR1 and CDR2: WSHSY, SAAADI. The CDR3 contains 15 residues. This CDR3 is CASKRGTGSSYEQYF. The CDR3 nucleotides are TGCGCCAGCAAGCGCGGGACAGGGAGCTCCTACGAGCAGTACTTC.

The chain employs TRBV6-2 or TRBV6-3 and TRBJ2-2; the match to TRBD2 covers 7 bases. CDR3 size: 16 residues. After removal of 2 bases from V and 4 bases from J, the junction contained 7 bases not matched to a gene. The germline CDR1 and CDR2 sequences are MNHEY and SVGEGT. CDR3 DNA sequence: TGTGCCAGCAGTTACGGGCTAGCGGTGCTCACCGGGGAGCTGTTTTTT. Protein: CASSYGLAVLTGELFF.

This clonotype occurred many times. At one boundary the junction diverges from the germline segment, which might be a read error. This chain joins TRBV5-1 and TRBJ2-5; possibly TRBD1 for D (5 bases). Germline V CDR1 and CDR2: SGHRS, YFSETQ. The length of the CDR3 is 11 residues. The CDR3 loop reads CASRSGETQYF. DNA of the CDR3: TGTGCCAGCAGATCAGGGGAGACCCAGTACTTC.

The chain uses TRBV20-1 and TRBJ2-4; D is perhaps TRBD2 (6 bases). Germline CDR1 DFQATT, CDR2 SNEGSKA (reference sequence). CDR3 length: 14 amino acids. V gave up 6 bases and J gave up 6 bases, with 18 bases separating them. The CDR3 region is CSAQPHGGVNIQYF. CDR3 DNA sequence: TGCAGTGCCCAACCCCACGGGGGAGTAAACATTCAGTACTTC.

This sequence joins TRBV28 and TRBJ1-2; no firm D call. Trimming pared 8 bases from V and 1 base from J, leaving 17 bases between. Per germline, CDR1 MDHEN and CDR2 SYDVKM. The CDR3 spans 15 residues. The DNA of the CDR3 is TGTGCCAGCGTATATAAGAGTTTAGATAACTATGGCTACACCTTC. Residues: CASVYKSLDNYGYTF.

The chain uses TRBV12-3 or TRBV12-4 and TRBJ2-7; perhaps D is TRBD1 or TRBD2 (7 bases each). This CDR3 is 12 amino acids long. Deletions cut 5 bases from V and 7 bases from J, with 12 bases between. The CDR3 DNA follows: TGTGCCAGCAGTCAGGGGGGGAAGGAGCAGTACTTC. Translation: CASSQGGKEQYF.

The chain links TRBV13 to TRBJ2-1; D possibly uses TRBD1 or TRBD2 (5 bases each). This CDR3 contains 16 residues. Germline V gives CDR1 PRHDT, CDR2 FYEKMQ (reference sequence). Trimming stripped 3 bases from V and 9 bases from J, with 21 bases between. The DNA for the CDR3 is TGTGCCAGCAGCTTGGTTGGGACGGCACCTAGGGGTGAGCAGTTCTTC. Protein sequence: CASSLVGTAPRGEQFF.

This clonotype was counted only a few times. The chain uses TRBV20-1 and TRBJ2-7; 8 nucleotides line up with TRBD2. The trim removed 4 bases at V and 4 bases at J, leaving 9 bases unmatched. The CDR3 length is 14 residues. The germline gives CDR1 DFQATT, CDR2 SNEGSKA (reference sequence). The DNA of the CDR3 is TGCAGTGCTACCCGAGCGGGAGCTAAGTACGAGCAGTACTTC. It encodes CSATRAGAKYEQYF.

This chain links TRBV28 with TRBJ2-3, with a weak D call TRBD2 (6 bases). The length of the CDR3 is 15 residues. The V gene lost 5 bases and the J gene lost 3 bases, with 15 bases spanning the gap. Germline V CDR1 and CDR2: MDHEN, SYDVKM. The CDR3 nucleotides read TGTGCCAGCAGTCCCCCCGGGACTTTAACAGATACGCAGTATTTT. The encoded protein is CASSPPGTLTDTQYF.

A few counts support this clonotype. J is TRBJ2-2 and V is TRBV7-7, with D perhaps TRBD1 (6 bases). This CDR3 region has 16 residues. Trimming removed 1 base at V and 1 base at J, with 10 bases between. CDR1 and CDR2 (germline): SSHAT, FNYEAQ (reference sequence). The CDR3 DNA reads as TGTGCCAGCAGCTTAGGCCGGACAGTGAACACCGGGGAGCTGTTTTTT. The encoded protein is CASSLGRTVNTGELFF.